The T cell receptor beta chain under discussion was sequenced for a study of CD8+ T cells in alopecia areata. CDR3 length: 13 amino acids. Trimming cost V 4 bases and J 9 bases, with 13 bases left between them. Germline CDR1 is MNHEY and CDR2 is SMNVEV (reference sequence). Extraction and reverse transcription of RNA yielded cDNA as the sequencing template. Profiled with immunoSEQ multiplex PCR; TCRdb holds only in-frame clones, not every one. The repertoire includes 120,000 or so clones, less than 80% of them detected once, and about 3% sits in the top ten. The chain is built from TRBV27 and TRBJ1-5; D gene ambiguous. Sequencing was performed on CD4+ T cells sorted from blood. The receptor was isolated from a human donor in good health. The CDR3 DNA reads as TGTGCCAGCAGTTCGGTGAAGAAAGGGCCCCAGCATTTT. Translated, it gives CASSSVKKGPQHF.